Presented here are 28 T cell receptor beta chains from one specimen sequenced in a study of T cell responses to AZD1222 COVID-19 vaccine. Repertoires were generated with immunoSEQ multiplex PCR, while TCRdb's copy carries only in-frame clones and drops some. The table records around 160,000 clones, 88% of them present only once. The starting material was peripheral blood, obtained on day 0 of AZD1222 vaccination. The receptors here all came from an adult in good health.

The chain recombines TRBV14 with TRBJ2-1, with D perhaps assigned TRBD1 or TRBD2 (5 bases each). The ends were cut back, 4 bases at V and 4 bases at J, with 17 bases in the middle. The germline gives CDR1 SGHDN, CDR2 FVKESK. This CDR3 comprises 16 residues. Written as DNA, the CDR3 is TGTGCCAGCAGCCCACACCGGGACGCGCGTTACAATGAGCAGTTCTTC. Translating it yields CASSPHRDARYNEQFF.

The rearrangement links TRBV30 to TRBJ2-1; D is unresolved. In germline, CDR1 is GTSNPN, CDR2 SVGIG (reference sequence). Trimming took 2 bases from V and 7 from J, leaving 18 bases between them. The CDR3 has 15 residues. CDR3 nucleotide sequence: TGTGCCTGGAGTCAGATTAGCCCCTTTCGGAATGAGCAGTTCTTC. This translates into CAWSQISPFRNEQFF.

This chain uses TRBV4-1 with TRBJ2-3, with 7 positions matching TRBD1. From germline, CDR1 is MGHRA and CDR2 YSYEKL. The trim removed 4 bases at V and 0 bases at J, leaving 4 bases unmatched. This CDR3 is built from 15 residues. This CDR3 reads CASSLGTASTDTQYF. The DNA for the CDR3 is TGCGCCAGCAGCCTCGGGACAGCGAGCACAGATACGCAGTATTTT.

The chain uses TRBV27 and TRBJ1-1; D ambiguous. CDR1 is MNHEY and CDR2 is SMNVEV in the germline V gene (reference sequence). The V end was cut by 5 bases, the J end by 4 bases, with 11 bases between. CDR3 length: 13 residues. The CDR3 spells CASSVLRGTEAFF. CDR3 DNA sequence: TGTGCCAGCAGTGTTCTACGGGGCACTGAAGCTTTCTTT.

This clone was observed a handful of times. V and J are TRBV11-3 and TRBJ1-5; the D gene is possibly TRBD1 (6 bases). The length of the CDR3 is 14 residues. The ends were cut back, 5 bases at V and 3 bases at J, with 11 bases in the middle. Germline-derived CDR1 and CDR2 are SGHNT and YENEEA. Here the CDR3 reads CASSVRDTNQPQHF. In nucleotides, the CDR3 is TGTGCCAGCAGCGTACGGGACACCAATCAGCCCCAGCATTTT.

The rearrangement links TRBV6-6 to TRBJ2-2; D call uncertain. Germline V gives CDR1 MNHNY, CDR2 SVGAGI (reference sequence). V was trimmed by 6 bases and J by 1 base, leaving 12 bases between them. There are 15 residues in the CDR3. CDR3 nucleotides: TGTGCCAGCAGCCCCAGACGGATGAACACCGGGGAGCTGTTTTTT. This encodes CASSPRRMNTGELFF.

The rearrangement uses TRBV5-4 and TRBJ1-1; the D is unclear. CDR1 is SGHNT, CDR2 YYREEE, per germline (reference sequence). The CDR3 spans 14 residues. The V end was cut by 4 bases, the J end by 4 bases, with 14 bases between. For the CDR3, the DNA is TGTGCCAGCAGCCCCTTTTCGCCTGCCACTGAAGCTTTCTTT. Its translation: CASSPFSPATEAFF.

V and J are TRBV5-5 and TRBJ2-7, with TRBD2 as a possible D gene (6 bases). V shed 0 bases and J shed 7 bases, with 14 bases lying between them. This CDR3 has 14 amino acids. The germline V gene has CDR1 SGHKS and CDR2 YYEKEE (reference sequence). Written as DNA, the CDR3 is TGTGCCAGCAGCTTGGGACTAGAGGTCCCTGAGCAGTACTTC. Translating gives CASSLGLEVPEQYF.

V gene TRBV2 combines with J gene TRBJ2-2; D uncertain. V was shortened by 6 bases and J by 5 bases, with 16 bases between the two germline ends. Germline V gives CDR1 SNHLY, CDR2 FYNNEI. This CDR3 is 15 amino acids long. The DNA of the CDR3 is TGTGCCAGCAGGGCAGCTCTCAGGCAGACCGGGGAGCTGTTTTTT. It codes for CASRAALRQTGELFF.

This chain links TRBV7-2 with TRBJ2-3; D uncertain. The CDR3 has 15 amino acids. Germline CDR1 SGHTA, CDR2 FQGNSA. The V end lost 4 bases, the J end lost 2 bases, and 13 bases lay between the germline ends. The CDR3 protein is CASSSHGPATDTQYF. The CDR3 nucleotides read TGTGCCAGCAGCTCTCACGGGCCAGCCACAGATACGCAGTATTTT.

This clone was observed a few times. V and J are TRBV10-3 and TRBJ1-6, with D possibly matching TRBD1 (5 bases). CDR1 is ENHRY and CDR2 is SYGVKD in the germline V gene. There are 13 residues in the CDR3. Trimming shortened V by 0 bases and J by 17 bases, and 14 bases separated the two germline ends. The chain's CDR3 is CAISESGERTIHF. The CDR3 bases are TGTGCCATCAGTGAGTCAGGGGAGCGGACTATCCACTTT.

This clone has only a few counts. The V call is TRBV9, the J call TRBJ1-3; D is unclear. The CDR3 runs 16 residues. Deletions cut 2 bases from V and 0 bases from J, with 12 bases between. Germline V lookup: CDR1 SGDLS, CDR2 YYNGEE. As DNA, the CDR3 is TGTGCCAGCAGCGTTTCCGGAGGGCACTCTGGAAACACCATATATTTT. Protein sequence: CASSVSGGHSGNTIYF.

V and J are TRBV24-1 and TRBJ1-2; tentative D call: TRBD1 (5 bases). This CDR3 comprises 14 residues. Germline CDR1 KGHDR, CDR2 SFDVKD. Deletions cut 4 bases from V and 7 bases from J, with 15 bases between. The CDR3: CATSDPDSLVGYTF. The CDR3, as DNA: TGTGCCACCAGTGACCCCGACAGTCTGGTTGGCTACACCTTC.

The chain uses TRBV28 and TRBJ1-6, with D hard to call. This CDR3 contains 15 residues. Germline assignment: CDR1 MDHEN and CDR2 SYDVKM. The V end was cut by 4 bases, the J end by 5 bases, with 12 bases between. Here the CDR3 DNA reads TGTGCCAGCAGTTCACCGGGTCCCAATAATTCACCCCTCCACTTT. The encoded protein is CASSSPGPNNSPLHF.

This clone was observed a single time. The V call is TRBV28, the J call TRBJ2-1; maybe TRBD1 (5 bases). The CDR3 length is 13 residues. Trimming removed 3 bases from V and 6 bases from J, with 9 bases in between. CDR1 and CDR2 (germline): MDHEN, SYDVKM. CDR3 DNA sequence: TGTGCCAGCAGTTTCGGGCAGGGCAATGAGCAGTTCTTC. Amino acid sequence: CASSFGQGNEQFF.

The CDR3 protein is CASRGYREWDYGYTF. The DNA of the CDR3 is TGTGCCAGCAGAGGCTACAGGGAGTGGGACTATGGCTACACCTTC. The V call is TRBV6-5, the J call TRBJ1-2, with D maybe TRBD1 (6 bases). This CDR3 has 15 residues. Trimming took off 6 bases at V and 3 bases at J, with 17 bases between the two ends. From germline, CDR1 is MNHEY and CDR2 SVGAGI.

The chain employs TRBV7-9 and TRBJ2-5, with D possibly matching TRBD2 (5 bases). Germline loops: CDR1 SEHNR, CDR2 FQNEAQ (reference sequence). The V end was cut by 4 bases, the J end by 2 bases, with 8 bases between. This CDR3 contains 13 residues. CDR3 nucleotide sequence: TGTGCCAGCAGCTGGAGGACTCAAGAGACCCAGTACTTC. It codes for CASSWRTQETQYF.

V usage is TRBV20-1 and J usage is TRBJ1-1; D uncertain. The CDR3 loop spans 11 amino acids. Germline V gives CDR1 DFQATT, CDR2 SNEGSKA (reference sequence). Trimming removed 3 bases from V and 4 bases from J, with 6 bases in between. As DNA, the CDR3 is TGCAGTGCTAGCCCCATCACTGAAGCTTTCTTT. Translation gives CSASPITEAFF.

V is TRBV5-4 and J is TRBJ2-4; TRBD2 aligns across 10 bases. CDR1 SGHNT and CDR2 YYREEE come from the germline V gene (reference sequence). CDR3 size: 17 residues. V lost 0 bases to trimming and J lost 5 bases; unmatched junction nucleotides: 8. CDR3: CASSLAPLAGAENIQYF. CDR3 coding DNA: TGTGCCAGCAGCTTGGCTCCCCTAGCGGGGGCGGAAAACATTCAGTACTTC. The full variable domain, with the rest looked up from reference TRBV5-4 and TRBJ2-4, is ETGVTQSPTHLIKTRGQQVTLRCSSQSGHNTVSWYQQALGQGPQFIFQYYREEENGRGNFPPRFSGLQFPNYSSELNVNALELDDSALYLCASSLAPLAGAENIQYFGAGTRLSVL.

The rearrangement uses TRBV10-3 and TRBJ1-5; the D is unclear. The V gene's germline CDR1 is ENHRY and CDR2 SYGVKD. The V end lost 4 bases, the J end lost 4 bases, and 8 bases lay between the germline ends. The length of the CDR3 is 13 residues. CDR3 sequence (DNA): TGTGCCATCAGTGGAGGGTTAAATCAGCCCCAGCATTTT. This gives the protein CAISGGLNQPQHF.

The chain recombines TRBV28 with TRBJ2-1, with 9 bases matching TRBD1. The CDR3 is made up of 17 amino acids. The V and J ends lost 6 bases and 4 bases, in that order; junction bases with no gene match: 13. Germline-derived CDR1 and CDR2 are MDHEN and SYDVKM. The CDR3: CASSPTTGGGLYNEQFF. The CDR3 region has the DNA TGTGCCAGCAGCCCGACAACAGGGGGCGGCCTATACAATGAGCAGTTCTTC.

In this sample, this clone turned up once. V is TRBV2 and J is TRBJ2-7; D is unclear. The length of the CDR3 is 15 residues. Per germline, CDR1 SNHLY and CDR2 FYNNEI. The germline V and J ends were trimmed by 2 bases and 0 bases, with 11 bases remaining between them. The CDR3 region has the DNA TGTGCCAGCAGTGAACAACGGGTAATCTCCTACGAGCAGTACTTC. It translates to CASSEQRVISYEQYF.

This rearrangement joins TRBV7-2 to TRBJ2-1, with D possibly matching TRBD2 (6 bases). Trimming shortened V by 5 bases and J by 3 bases, and 17 bases separated the two germline ends. This CDR3 spans 16 amino acids. Germline lookup yields CDR1 SGHTA and CDR2 FQGNSA. The CDR3 nucleotides are TGTGCCAGCAGCCAAGGGGTAGCGGTTATCTACAATGAGCAGTTCTTC. Translated: CASSQGVAVIYNEQFF.

This chain joins TRBV7-9 and TRBJ1-1; 7 nucleotides line up with TRBD1. V dropped 1 base and J dropped 0; count of bases not matched to a gene: 8. Germline loops: CDR1 SEHNR, CDR2 FQNEAQ (reference sequence). The CDR3 totals 17 residues. In DNA, the CDR3 is TGTGCCAGCAGCTTAGAGAACAGGGGTCGCCTGAACACTGAAGCTTTCTTT. Translation: CASSLENRGRLNTEAFF.

This chain uses TRBV3-1 (or the pseudogene TRBV3-2) with TRBJ2-7; 9 bases fit TRBD2. CDR3 length: 14 residues. Germline CDR1 and CDR2: LGHDT and YNNKEL (reference sequence). J lost 6 bases, V lost 1 base, and 4 bases had no gene match. CDR3 in amino acids: CASSQGSGGSEQYF. The CDR3 bases are TGTGCCAGCAGCCAAGGCAGCGGGGGGAGCGAGCAGTACTTC.

This clone has just one count. The chain carries TRBV7-3 and TRBJ2-3; no clear D gene. This CDR3 contains 13 residues. With 6 bases removed from V and 5 bases from J, the gap between germline ends came to 12 bases. The germline V gene has CDR1 SGHTA and CDR2 FQGTGA. The CDR3 nucleotides are TGTGCCAGCAGTTTCTACGTCGGAGATACGCAGTATTTT. Its translation is CASSFYVGDTQYF. The full variable domain, completed using reference TRBV7-3 and TRBJ2-3, is GAGVSQTPSNKVTEKGKYVELRCDPISGHTALYWYRQSLGQGPEFLIYFQGTGAADDSGLPNDRFFAVRPEGSVSTLKIQRTERGDSAVYLCASSFYVGDTQYFGPGTRLTVL.

V is TRBV3-1 (or the pseudogene TRBV3-2) and J is TRBJ2-3; D perhaps matches TRBD2 (6 bases). Per germline, CDR1 LGHDT and CDR2 YNNKEL (reference sequence). The CDR3 runs to 14 residues. V lost 5 bases, J lost 6 bases, and 15 bases lay in between. The CDR3 DNA reads TGTGCCAGCAGCTACATAGCGGACCACGATACGCAGTATTTT. This codes for CASSYIADHDTQYF.

CDR3 residues: CASSQDQDYYGYTF. The CDR3 DNA is TGTGCCAGCAGCCAAGATCAGGACTACTATGGCTACACCTTC. The chain has TRBV6-2 or TRBV6-3 and TRBJ1-2, with no clear D. The CDR3 totals 14 residues. Germline V gives CDR1 MNHEY, CDR2 SVGEGT. Trimming cost V 6 bases and J 3 bases, with 14 bases left between them.